The 14 T cell receptor beta chains listed next were all sequenced from one sample in a study of vaccination effects on CD4 cells after COVID-19. The ViraFEST assay expanded antigen-specific CD4+ T cells with viral peptide pools before sequencing. Cultured cells yielded isolated CD4+ T cells after more than nine days. Of the BNT162b2 and mRNA-1273 vaccines, participants received two doses of one or the other. What these receptors recognize is not known. The table came from immunoSEQ multiplex PCR; TCRdb's copy has only in-frame clones and leaves some out. The sample has around 60,000 clones, around 78% seen once; the top ten hold 0.95% to 1.5%. The sequences come from CD4+ T cells from PBMCs cultured with HCoV-229E spike peptides, collected after COVID-19 vaccination. Receptors originate from a human donor who received a COVID-19 vaccine.

The CDR3 DNA reads as TGTGCCAGCAGCCAAGCGAGGAGACAAGAGACCCAGTACTTC. This encodes CASSQARRQETQYF. The chain is built from TRBV3-1 (or the pseudogene TRBV3-2) and TRBJ2-5; no definite D call. The germline CDR1 and CDR2 sequences are LGHDT and YNNKEL (reference sequence). CDR3 size: 14 residues. The V and J ends lost 1 base and 2 bases respectively, with 8 bases between them.

This chain joins TRBV4-1 and TRBJ1-4; perhaps TRBD1 as D (5 bases). Trimming removed 0 bases from V and 13 bases from J, with 15 bases in between. CDR3 length: 14 residues. CDR1 MGHRA and CDR2 YSYEKL come from the germline V gene. The CDR3 nucleotides are TGCGCCAGCAGCCAAGATCGGGGCGGCAAGTTACTGTTTTTT. This codes for CASSQDRGGKLLFF.

This chain uses TRBV6-6 with TRBJ1-2; 11 nucleotides line up with TRBD1. In germline, CDR1 is MNHNY, CDR2 SVGAGI (reference sequence). The J segment lost 8 bases and the V segment lost 4 bases, leaving 6 bases of the junction unmatched. The CDR3 is 14 amino acids. The CDR3 DNA reads as TGTGCCAGCAGTTCCCTGGACAGGGGGCAAGGCTACACCTTC. Translation gives CASSSLDRGQGYTF.

This chain uses TRBV25-1 with TRBJ1-5; possibly TRBD1 for D (6 bases). The CDR3 is 16 residues long. The V end lost 3 bases, the J end lost 2 bases, and 14 bases lay between the germline ends. Germline CDR1 MGHDK, CDR2 SYGVNS. The CDR3 loop is CASSDGGGWGNQPQHF. DNA of the CDR3: TGTGCCAGCAGTGATGGGGGGGGCTGGGGCAATCAGCCCCAGCATTTT. The full variable domain, completed using reference TRBV25-1 and TRBJ1-5, is EADIYQTPRYLVIGTGKKITLECSQTMGHDKMYWYQQDPGMELHLIHYSYGVNSTEKGDLSSESTVSRIRTEHFPLTLESARPSHTSQYLCASSDGGGWGNQPQHFGDGTRLSIL.

This chain joins TRBV28 and TRBJ1-3, with 11 bases fitting TRBD1. The CDR3 has 14 amino acids. The ends lost 6 bases at V and 4 bases at J; junction bases unmatched: 2. Germline V gene sequence: CDR1 MDHEN, CDR2 SYDVKM. The CDR3 is CASRDRGPGNTIYF. As DNA, the CDR3 is TGTGCCAGCAGGGACAGGGGGCCGGGAAACACCATATATTTT. Full variable domain (remainder filled in from reference TRBV28 and TRBJ1-3): DVKVTQSSRYLVKRTGEKVFLECVQDMDHENMFWYRQDPGLGLRLIYFSYDVKMKEKGDIPEGYSVSREKKERFSLILESASTNQTSMYLCASRDRGPGNTIYFGEGSWLTVV.

The chain carries TRBV10-3 and TRBJ2-2, with 7 bases lining up with TRBD1. V gave up 6 bases and J gave up 3 bases; unmatched junction bases: 4. The CDR3 contains 14 residues. Germline CDR1 reads ENHRY; CDR2 reads SYGVKD. In DNA, the CDR3 is TGTGCCATCAGGCGACAGGGTGACACCGGGGAGCTGTTTTTT. Amino acid sequence: CAIRRQGDTGELFF.

The V and J genes are TRBV3-1 (or the pseudogene TRBV3-2) and TRBJ1-1; 7 nucleotides line up with TRBD1. Trimming cost V 4 bases and J 4 bases; bases outside gene matches: 9. CDR3 length: 15 residues. Looked up from germline, CDR1 is LGHDT and CDR2 is YNNKEL (reference sequence). Written as DNA, the CDR3 is TGTGCCAGCAGCCTCGACAGGGTATGGTCCACTGAAGCTTTCTTT. Translated: CASSLDRVWSTEAFF.

This sequence joins TRBV3-1 (or the pseudogene TRBV3-2) and TRBJ2-1, with D uncertain. There are 16 residues in the CDR3. In germline, CDR1 is LGHDT, CDR2 YNNKEL (reference sequence). With 0 bases removed from V and 5 bases from J, the gap between germline ends came to 14 bases. The chain's CDR3 is CASSQDESRVNNEQFF. The CDR3 nucleotides are TGTGCCAGCAGCCAAGATGAAAGCCGGGTTAACAATGAGCAGTTCTTC.

The V and J genes are TRBV7-8 and TRBJ2-7, with 10 positions matching TRBD1. CDR1 is SGHVS, CDR2 FQNEAQ, per germline. The CDR3 extends over 14 amino acids. With 5 bases clipped from V and 6 bases from J, the junction kept 7 bases outside the gene matches. CDR3 nucleotides: TGTGCCAGCAGCACTACGACAGGGGGCACCGAGCAGTACGTC. It translates to CASSTTTGGTEQYV.

The chain recombines TRBV6-1 with TRBJ2-2, with 12 bases aligning to TRBD2. Trimming took 2 bases from V and 5 from J; bases not matched to a gene: 12. The CDR3 length is 19 residues. Looked up from germline, CDR1 is MNHNS and CDR2 is SASEGT. In DNA, the CDR3 is TGTGCCAGCAGTGAAAATGGGCTAGCGGGGGGGCCTGGGACCGGGGAGCTGTTTTTT. Translating it yields CASSENGLAGGPGTGELFF.

The CDR3 DNA is TGTGCCAGTAGTATCCAGGGGCGGGTCACCGGGGAGCTGTTTTTT. Protein: CASSIQGRVTGELFF. The chain links TRBV19 to TRBJ2-2, with D possibly matching TRBD1 (6 bases). Germline V lookup: CDR1 LNHDA, CDR2 SQIVND (reference sequence). This CDR3 contains 15 residues. Trimming pared 3 bases from V and 4 bases from J, leaving 12 bases between.

In this sample, this clone turned up a few times. The rearrangement links TRBV2 to TRBJ1-5; TRBD1 might be the D (5 bases). This CDR3 is built from 13 residues. Trimming cost V 8 bases and J 7 bases, with 15 bases left between them. Germline V gene data show CDR1 as SNHLY and CDR2 as FYNNEI. This CDR3 is CASAAGGRQPQHF. The CDR3 DNA reads TGTGCCAGCGCCGCGGGGGGAAGACAGCCCCAGCATTTT. Complete variable domain (other parts from reference TRBV2 and TRBJ1-5): EPEVTQTPSHQVTQMGQEVILRCVPISNHLYFYWYRQILGQKVEFLVSFYNNEISEKSEIFDDQFSVERPDGSNFTLKIRSTKLEDSAMYFCASAAGGRQPQHFGDGTRLSIL.

V is TRBV9 and J is TRBJ2-3, with D possibly being TRBD2 (6 bases). Germline lookup yields CDR1 SGDLS and CDR2 YYNGEE. The CDR3 spans 15 residues. The ends were cut back, 0 bases at V and 0 bases at J, with 8 bases in the middle. This CDR3 reads CASSVGAGSTDTQYF. CDR3 bases: TGTGCCAGCAGCGTAGGTGCGGGGAGCACAGATACGCAGTATTTT. The full variable domain, in which reference TRBV9 and TRBJ2-3 provide the parts outside the CDR3, is DSGVTQTPKHLITATGQRVTLRCSPRSGDLSVYWYQQSLDQGLQFLIQYYNGEERAKGNILERFSAQQFPDLHSELNLSSLELGDSALYFCASSVGAGSTDTQYFGPGTRLTVL.

The rearrangement links TRBV5-8 to TRBJ2-2; 8 nucleotides line up with TRBD2. CDR1 and CDR2 (germline): SGHTS, YDEGEE. Trimming removed 4 bases from V and 5 bases from J; junction bases left unmatched: 10. The CDR3 consists of 16 residues. In DNA form, the CDR3 reads TGTGCCAGCAGCCACCTAAGCGGGGGCCCGACCGGGGAGCTGTTTTTT. It specifies CASSHLSGGPTGELFF.